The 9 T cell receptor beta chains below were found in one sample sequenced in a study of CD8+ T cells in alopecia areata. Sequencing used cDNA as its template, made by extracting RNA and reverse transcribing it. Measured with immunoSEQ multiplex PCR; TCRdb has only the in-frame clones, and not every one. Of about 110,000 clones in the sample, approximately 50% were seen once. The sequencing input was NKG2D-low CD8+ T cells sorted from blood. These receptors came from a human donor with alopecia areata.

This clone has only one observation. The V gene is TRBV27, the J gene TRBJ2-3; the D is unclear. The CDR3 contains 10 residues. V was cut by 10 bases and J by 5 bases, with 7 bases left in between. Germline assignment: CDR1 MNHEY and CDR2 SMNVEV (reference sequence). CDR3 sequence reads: CATSRDTQYF. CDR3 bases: TGTGCCACCTCTCGAGATACGCAGTATTTT.

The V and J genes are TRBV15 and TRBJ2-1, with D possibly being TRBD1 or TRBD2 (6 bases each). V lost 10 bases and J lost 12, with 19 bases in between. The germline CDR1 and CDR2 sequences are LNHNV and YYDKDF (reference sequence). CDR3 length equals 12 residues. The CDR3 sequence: CAILTIGGAQFF. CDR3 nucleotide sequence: TGTGCCATCTTGACGATCGGGGGCGCGCAGTTCTTC.

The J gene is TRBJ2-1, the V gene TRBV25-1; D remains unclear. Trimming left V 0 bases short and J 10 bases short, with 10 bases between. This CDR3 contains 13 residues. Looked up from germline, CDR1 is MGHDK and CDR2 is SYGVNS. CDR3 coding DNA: TGTGCCAGCAGTGAATATCTAGTCCGGGAGCAGTTCTTC. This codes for CASSEYLVREQFF.

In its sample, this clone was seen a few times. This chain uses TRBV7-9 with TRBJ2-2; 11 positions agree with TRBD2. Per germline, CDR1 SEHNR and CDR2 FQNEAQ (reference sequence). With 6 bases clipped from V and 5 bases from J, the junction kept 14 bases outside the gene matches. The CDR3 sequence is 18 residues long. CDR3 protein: CASRPATSGSFLTGELFF. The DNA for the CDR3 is TGTGCCAGCAGACCCGCCACTAGCGGGAGTTTCTTGACCGGGGAGCTGTTTTTT.

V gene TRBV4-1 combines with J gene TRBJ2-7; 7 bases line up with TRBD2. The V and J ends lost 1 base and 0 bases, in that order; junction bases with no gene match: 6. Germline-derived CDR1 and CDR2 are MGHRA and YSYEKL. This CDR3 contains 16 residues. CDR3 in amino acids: CASSQVASGSSYEQYF. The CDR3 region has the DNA TGCGCCAGCAGCCAAGTGGCTAGCGGAAGCTCCTACGAGCAGTACTTC.

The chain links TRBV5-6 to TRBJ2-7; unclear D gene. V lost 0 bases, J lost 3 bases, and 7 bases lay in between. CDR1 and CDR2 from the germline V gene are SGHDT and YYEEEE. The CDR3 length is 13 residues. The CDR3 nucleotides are TGTGCCAGCAGCTTGGACCTGAGCTACGAGCAGTACTTC. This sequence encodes CASSLDLSYEQYF.

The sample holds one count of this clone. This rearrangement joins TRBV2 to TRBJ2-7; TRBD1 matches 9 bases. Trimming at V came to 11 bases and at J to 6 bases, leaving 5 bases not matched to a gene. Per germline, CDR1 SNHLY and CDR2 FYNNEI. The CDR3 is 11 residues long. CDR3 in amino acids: CAGETGGEQYF. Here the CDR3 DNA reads TGTGCCGGTGAGACAGGGGGCGAGCAGTACTTC.

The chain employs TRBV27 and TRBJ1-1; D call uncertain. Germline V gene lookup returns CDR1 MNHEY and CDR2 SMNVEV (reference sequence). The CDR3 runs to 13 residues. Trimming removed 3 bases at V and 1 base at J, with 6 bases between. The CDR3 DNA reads TGTGCCAGCAGTTTCGGGTGGAACACTGAAGCTTTCTTT. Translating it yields CASSFGWNTEAFF.

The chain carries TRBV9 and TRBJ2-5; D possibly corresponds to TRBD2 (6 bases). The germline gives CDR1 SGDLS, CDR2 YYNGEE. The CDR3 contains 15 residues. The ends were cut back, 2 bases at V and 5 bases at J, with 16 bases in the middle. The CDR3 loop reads CASSVRTGVLETQYF. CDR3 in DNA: TGTGCCAGCAGCGTTCGAACGGGAGTACTGGAGACCCAGTACTTC.